Listed below are T cell receptor beta chains from one sample, sequenced in a study of T cell repertoires in cytomegalovirus infection. Each CDR3 protein gets one entry after TCRdb re-called the reads with MiXCR. Found here are hundreds of thousands of distinct CDR3 sequences, over 7.5% of them singletons; the top ten hold approximately 4.5%. The specimen sequenced was PBMCs. The receptor source for this set is a human donor in good health (CMV status not recorded). Some clones in this sample may be carry-over from other donors' samples. CDR3s include the opening cysteine and the closing phenylalanine or tryptophan. D genes are given only for firm matches. Some rows have no size entry. The others give once, few or many, or a class for an expanded clone.

D gene	V gene	J gene	clone size	CDR3 DNA	CDR3 protein
TRBD1	TRBV4-3	TRBJ2-7	many	TGCGCCAGCAGCCAAGACCCCTCCGGGACAGGGGGCTACGAGCAGTACTTC	CASSQDPSGTGGYEQYF
-	TRBV25-1	TRBJ1-4	-	TGTGCCAGCAGTGAAGGTTGGGGGTTAGCTAATGAAAAACTGTTTTTT	CASSEGWGLANEKLFF
-	TRBV7-2	TRBJ2-3	many	TGTGCCAGCAGCTTCTCGCCCCCCGGCACAGATACGCAGTATTTT	CASSFSPPGTDTQYF
-	TRBV14	TRBJ2-7	few	TGTGCCAGCAGCCAAGTAAACAGGCCCTACGAGCAGTACTTC	CASSQVNRPYEQYF
TRBD1	TRBV20-1	TRBJ2-4	few	TGCAGTGCTCGGACAGGGTCCAAAAACATTCAGTACTTC	CSARTGSKNIQYF
-	TRBV6-2/TRBV6-3	TRBJ1-1	-	TGTGCCAGCAGCGACCCCGGTGATGAAGCTTTCTTT	CASSDPGDEAFF
TRBD2	TRBV20-1	TRBJ2-7	-	TGCAGTGGGGAGACTAGCGACTCCTACGAGCAGTACTTC	CSGETSDSYEQYF
-	TRBV7-7	TRBJ2-7	many	TGTGCCAGCAGCTTAAGAGGCGGCCCTACCTACGAGCAGTACTTC	CASSLRGGPTYEQYF
-	TRBV7-8	TRBJ1-3	few	TGTGCCAGCAGCCCGCCGGGGGGCGTCAGGTCTGGAAACACCATATATTTT	CASSPPGGVRSGNTIYF
-	TRBV19	TRBJ1-1	-	TGTGCCAGCGGCCCGGGGAAGCTTGATGAAGCTTTCTTT	CASGPGKLDEAFF
-	TRBV28	TRBJ2-7	many	TGTGCCAGCAGTCCCATCCGGGGGGCTAGGTCCTACGAGCAGTACTTC	CASSPIRGARSYEQYF
-	TRBV12-3/TRBV12-4	TRBJ1-6	many	TGTGCCAGCAGTTTATTTTCCGGGGGCCTCGGTTCACCCCTCCACTTT	CASSLFSGGLGSPLHF
-	TRBV19	TRBJ1-5	-	TGTGCCAGTAGTATGCGGAGTGGCTCTAGCAATCAGCCCCAGCATTTT	CASSMRSGSSNQPQHF
TRBD1	TRBV7-2	TRBJ1-3	many	TGTGCCAGCAGAGGACAGGAAACTGGAAACACCATATATTTT	CASRGQETGNTIYF
-	TRBV20-1	TRBJ1-5	many	TGCAGTGCTCTGGTTAGCAATCAGCCCCAGCATTTT	CSALVSNQPQHF
TRBD2	TRBV7-2	TRBJ2-3	many	TGTGCCAGCAGCTTAGCACTAGCGCGGACTGATACGCAGTATTTT	CASSLALARTDTQYF
-	TRBV10-3	TRBJ2-7	many	TGTGCCATCAGCCCGGACAGCAACCCCTACGAGCAGTACTTC	CAISPDSNPYEQYF
-	TRBV19	TRBJ1-3	few	TGTGCCAGTAGTAAATCCGGACTCGGAAACACCATATATTTT	CASSKSGLGNTIYF
TRBD2	TRBV7-2	TRBJ2-1	many	TGTGCCAGCAGCCCATGGGCGGGAGGAAATGAGCAGTTCTTC	CASSPWAGGNEQFF
TRBD2	TRBV5-1	TRBJ2-2	-	TGCGCCAGCAGCTTGGAACTAGCGGGAGGAAGTACCGGGGAGCTGTTTTTT	CASSLELAGGSTGELFF
-	TRBV7-2	TRBJ2-6	many	TGTGCCAGCAGCTTAGCCGGACAGCCTAGTGGTGGGGCCAACGTCCTGACTTTC	CASSLAGQPSGGANVLTF
-	TRBV19	TRBJ1-3	many	TGTGCCAGTGTCACCCCGGGGTCTGGAAACACCATATATTTT	CASVTPGSGNTIYF
TRBD1	TRBV24-1	TRBJ2-1	many	TGTGCCACCAGTGATAACAGGGGGCAAAGTGAGCAGTTCTTC	CATSDNRGQSEQFF
-	TRBV20-1	TRBJ2-2	few	TGCAGTGCTAGTCGGGGGACGCTGGTCACCGGGGAGCTGTTTTTT	CSASRGTLVTGELFF
TRBD1	TRBV19	TRBJ2-3	many	TGTGCCAGTAGTACCAACCGGGACAGGCTTTACCATACGCAGTATTTT	CASSTNRDRLYHTQYF
TRBD1	TRBV3-1	TRBJ2-7	-	TGTGCCAGCAGCCACGGCGACAGGGGGACCTACGAGCAGTACTTC	CASSHGDRGTYEQYF
-	TRBV7-2	TRBJ1-1	many	TGTGCCAGCAGCTCGCAGGGGCTGAACACTGAAGCTTTCTTT	CASSSQGLNTEAFF
-	TRBV19	TRBJ2-3	few	TGTGCCAGTAGTATCGGCGGCAGGGTGGGCACAGATACGCAGTATTTT	CASSIGGRVGTDTQYF
-	TRBV28	TRBJ2-5	-	TGTGCCAGCAACCTACTCACCGGGGACGTGCTGGGGCAAGAGACCCAGTACTTC	CASNLLTGDVLGQETQYF
TRBD2	TRBV27	TRBJ2-7	many	TGTGCCAGCAGTCCCGGGACTAGCGGCTACGAGCAGTACTTC	CASSPGTSGYEQYF
-	TRBV19	TRBJ2-1	few	TGTGCCAGTAGACGAGCGAGGGACTTCTACAATGAGCAGTTCTTC	CASRRARDFYNEQFF
-	TRBV7-2	TRBJ2-7	many	TGTGCCAGCAGCTTAAGGGTGACAGGTCGCGAGCAGTACTTC	CASSLRVTGREQYF
-	TRBV7-2	TRBJ2-3	many	TGTGCCAGCAGCTTTTCGACTAGTTCGGGAACGCAGTATTTT	CASSFSTSSGTQYF
-	TRBV12-3/TRBV12-4	TRBJ1-2	many	TGTGCCAACAGTTTAGTAGGCACACTTCCTAGTGGCTACACCTTC	CANSLVGTLPSGYTF
TRBD2	TRBV6-1	TRBJ2-3	few	TGTGCCAGCACTGGGGGGAGGGCGGGCACAGATACGCAGTATTTT	CASTGGRAGTDTQYF
TRBD1	TRBV6-1	TRBJ1-2	-	TGTGCCAGCAGTGATCGACAGGGGGCAAACTATGGCTACACCTTC	CASSDRQGANYGYTF
TRBD1	TRBV11-1	TRBJ1-6	many	TGTGCCAGCAGCTTCCATTGGAGACAGGGGGGGTCCAAGTCACCCCTCCACTTT	CASSFHWRQGGSKSPLHF
-	TRBV7-2	TRBJ2-5	many	TGTGCCAGCAGCCCCGGGGGCGGCCAAGAGACCCAGTACTTC	CASSPGGGQETQYF
-	TRBV6-5	TRBJ1-4	few	TGTGCCAGCAGTCCCAGGCCCGCTAATGAAAAACTGTTTTTT	CASSPRPANEKLFF
TRBD1	TRBV14	TRBJ2-6	-	TGTGCCAGCAGCATCCGGACAGGGGGAGCCAACGTCCTGACTTTC	CASSIRTGGANVLTF
-	TRBV4-3	TRBJ1-6	once	TGCGCCAGCAGCCAAGCCGCAGGGTCGAGTTCACCCCTCCACTTT	CASSQAAGSSSPLHF
TRBD1	TRBV4-1	TRBJ1-2	many	TGCGCCAGCAGCCAAGTCGCGACAGGGAATGGCTACACCTTC	CASSQVATGNGYTF
TRBD2	TRBV10-3	TRBJ2-5	-	TGTGCCATCAAGACTGCCAGGGAGGGGACCCAGTACTTC	CAIKTAREGTQYF
-	TRBV28	TRBJ1-1	few	TGTGCCAGCACCCCTTACAACCGACCCCGAGAAGAAGCTTTCTTT	CASTPYNRPREEAFF
TRBD2	TRBV12-3/TRBV12-4	TRBJ2-1	many	TGTGCCAGCAACCTAGCGGGAGGGTACAATGAGCAGTTCTTC	CASNLAGGYNEQFF
TRBD2	TRBV10-3	TRBJ2-3	few	TGTGCCATCAGTGCCGGGGCGGGAGGGCCGGTAGATACGCAGTATTTT	CAISAGAGGPVDTQYF
-	TRBV12-3/TRBV12-4	TRBJ2-4	many	TGTGCCAGCAGTTTTCCAAGGGAGGATAAAAACATTCAGTACTTC	CASSFPREDKNIQYF
TRBD1	TRBV5-1	TRBJ2-7	once	TGCGCCAGCAGCTTGGTCGCAGGGGGCAGGAACGAGCAGTACTTC	CASSLVAGGRNEQYF
-	TRBV5-1	TRBJ2-5	few	TGCGCCAGCAGCTTGTTCACCGACCAAGAGACCCAGTACTTC	CASSLFTDQETQYF
-	TRBV7-2	TRBJ2-2	many	TGTGCCAGCAGCCCGTCCACACGCACCGGGGAGCTGTTTTTT	CASSPSTRTGELFF
TRBD2	TRBV7-2	TRBJ2-3	many	TGTGCCAGCAGCTTAGACGCGGGGGCAGATACGCAGTATTTT	CASSLDAGADTQYF
TRBD1	TRBV5-6	TRBJ1-6	few	TGTGCCAGCAGCTTGGATCAGGGACAGGGGTCCCATAATTCACCCCTCCACTTT	CASSLDQGQGSHNSPLHF
-	TRBV6-8	TRBJ1-2	few	TGTGCCAGCCTCGGGGACTACACCTTC	CASLGDYTF
-	TRBV7-4	TRBJ1-5	many	TGTGCCAGCAGCTTAGACAGCCTCAATCAGCCCCAGCATTTT	CASSLDSLNQPQHF
-	TRBV7-9	TRBJ1-1	-	TGTGCCAGCAGCTTAGCGTGGGGAACTGAAGCTTTCTTT	CASSLAWGTEAFF